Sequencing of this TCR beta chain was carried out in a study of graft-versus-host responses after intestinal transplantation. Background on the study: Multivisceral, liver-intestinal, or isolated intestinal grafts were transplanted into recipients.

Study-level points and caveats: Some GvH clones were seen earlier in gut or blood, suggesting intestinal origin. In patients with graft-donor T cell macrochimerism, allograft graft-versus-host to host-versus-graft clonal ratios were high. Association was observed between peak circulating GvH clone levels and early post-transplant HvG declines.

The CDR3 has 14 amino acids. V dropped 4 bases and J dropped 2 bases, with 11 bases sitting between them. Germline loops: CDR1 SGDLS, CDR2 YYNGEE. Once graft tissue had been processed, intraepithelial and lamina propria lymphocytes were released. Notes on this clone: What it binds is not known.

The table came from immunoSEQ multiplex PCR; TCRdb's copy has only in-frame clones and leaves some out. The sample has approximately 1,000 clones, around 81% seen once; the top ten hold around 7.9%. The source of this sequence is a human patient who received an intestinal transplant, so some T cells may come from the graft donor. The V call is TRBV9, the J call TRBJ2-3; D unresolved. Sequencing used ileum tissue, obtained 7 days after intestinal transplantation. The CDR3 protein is CASSPRSYTDTQYF. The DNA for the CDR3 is TGTGCCAGCAGCCCCCGTTCGTACACAGATACGCAGTATTTT.